A single sample gave rise to the 27 T cell receptor beta chains below, sequenced in a study of cytomegalovirus exposure and HLA in healthy donors. Amplification used 60 Vbeta primers and 13 Jbeta primers. The assay was immunoSEQ multiplex PCR, and TCRdb's table has in-frame clones only and misses some. This sample carries over 60,000 clones, 75% of them seen once, and the ten largest clones take 7% to 9.5%. Specimen: PBMCs. Every receptor here comes from a woman aged 25-40 years in good health and CMV-seropositive.

This clone was seen only once. The V call is TRBV5-8, the J call TRBJ2-3; D is perhaps TRBD2 (5 bases). Germline-derived CDR1 and CDR2 are SGHTS and YDEGEE. This CDR3 is built from 14 residues. Trimming shortened V by 4 bases and J by 0 bases, and 9 bases separated the two germline ends. CDR3 sequence reads: CASSRGFSTDTQYF. The CDR3 region has the DNA TGTGCCAGCAGCCGGGGTTTTAGCACAGATACGCAGTATTTT.

The CDR3 reads CASSTGSSYEQYF. The CDR3 region has the DNA TGTGCCAGCAGTACGGGGAGCTCCTACGAGCAGTACTTC. The chain is built from TRBV7-9 and TRBJ2-7; D possibly corresponds to TRBD2 (5 bases). The CDR3 runs to 13 residues. Germline CDR1 SEHNR, CDR2 FQNEAQ (reference sequence). V lost 6 bases and J lost 0, with 9 bases in between. Filled out from reference TRBV7-9 and TRBJ2-7, the complete variable domain reads DTGVSQNPRHKITKRGQNVTFRCDPISEHNRLYWYRQTLGQGPEFLTYFQNEAQLEKSRLLSDRFSAERPKGSFSTLEIQRTEQGDSAMYLCASSTGSSYEQYFGPGTRLTVT.

There are a few counts of this clone. This chain connects TRBV5-6 to TRBJ2-6, with D possibly TRBD1 on 6 matching bases. Germline values: CDR1 SGHDT, CDR2 YYEEEE. Trimming shortened V by 1 base and J by 1 base, and 12 bases separated the two germline ends. The CDR3 totals 17 residues. This CDR3 is CASSLMAGVSGANVLTF. CDR3 nucleotides: TGTGCCAGCAGCTTGATGGCAGGGGTGTCTGGGGCCAACGTCCTGACTTTC.

V usage is TRBV11-2 and J usage is TRBJ2-7, with a possible D match to TRBD1 (6 bases). This CDR3 comprises 12 residues. Trimming took off 8 bases at V and 0 bases at J, with 8 bases between the two ends. Germline V lookup: CDR1 SGHAT, CDR2 FQNNGV. CDR3 sequence (DNA): TGTGCCAGCCTGGACAGCTCCTACGAGCAGTACTTC. Protein sequence: CASLDSSYEQYF.

The chain links TRBV12-5 to TRBJ1-1; 9 nucleotides align to TRBD1. With 0 bases clipped from V and 3 bases from J, the junction kept 8 bases outside the gene matches. This CDR3 region has 17 residues. In germline, CDR1 is LGHNT, CDR2 FRNRAP. The CDR3 spells CASGLVLGQGPDTEAFF. CDR3 nucleotides: TGTGCTAGTGGTTTGGTACTAGGACAGGGGCCAGACACTGAAGCTTTCTTT.

In its sample, this clone was seen a few times. This sequence joins TRBV11-2 and TRBJ1-4; no reliable D call. V gave up 3 bases and J gave up 9 bases, with 14 bases separating them. The CDR3 has 14 amino acids. Germline values: CDR1 SGHAT, CDR2 FQNNGV. CDR3 protein: CASSLPGVQQKLFF. The CDR3 DNA sequence: TGTGCCAGCAGCTTGCCGGGAGTGCAGCAAAAACTGTTTTTT.

V is TRBV9 and J is TRBJ1-1; the D gene is possibly TRBD1 (5 bases). CDR1 and CDR2 from the germline V gene are SGDLS and YYNGEE. The CDR3 consists of 14 residues. V lost 0 bases to trimming and J lost 4 bases, with 10 bases between them. The CDR3 bases are TGTGCCAGCAGCGTAGCCCCCGGGGGCACTGAAGCTTTCTTT. It specifies CASSVAPGGTEAFF.

The chain recombines TRBV2 with TRBJ1-1; D might be TRBD1 (5 bases). CDR3 size: 12 residues. Trimming shortened V by 8 bases and J by 3 bases, and 10 bases separated the two germline ends. Germline loops: CDR1 SNHLY, CDR2 FYNNEI. This chain's CDR3 is CASAGSDTEAFF. In nucleotides, the CDR3 is TGTGCCAGCGCAGGGTCGGACACTGAAGCTTTCTTT. The full variable domain, its missing parts supplied by reference TRBV2 and TRBJ1-1, is EPEVTQTPSHQVTQMGQEVILRCVPISNHLYFYWYRQILGQKVEFLVSFYNNEISEKSEIFDDQFSVERPDGSNFTLKIRSTKLEDSAMYFCASAGSDTEAFFGQGTRLTVV.

The chain is built from TRBV21-1 and TRBJ1-5. TRBV21-1 is an annotated pseudogene. This CDR3 is built from 16 residues. The CDR3 loop reads CASSKGSTSRVKAQHF. The CDR3 DNA follows: TGTGCCAGCAGCAAAGGGTCGACGTCCCGGGTAAAGGCCCAGCATTTT.

The J gene is TRBJ2-1, the V gene TRBV6-1; the match to TRBD2 covers 9 bases. J was trimmed by 6 bases and V by 4 bases; bases with no gene match: 7. CDR3 length: 15 residues. CDR1 is MNHNS and CDR2 is SASEGT in the germline V gene. This CDR3 reads CASSVLAGEFNEQFF. The CDR3 coding sequence is TGTGCCAGCAGTGTGTTAGCGGGAGAGTTCAATGAGCAGTTCTTC.

V usage is TRBV7-6 and J usage is TRBJ2-3, with 8 bases that match TRBD2. The V segment lost 1 base and the J segment 2 bases; nucleotides outside the gene matches: 2. Per germline, CDR1 SGHVS and CDR2 FNYEAQ. The length of the CDR3 is 15 residues. This chain's CDR3 is CASSLGTSPTDTQYF. As DNA, the CDR3 is TGTGCCAGCAGCTTAGGGACTAGCCCCACAGATACGCAGTATTTT.

The genes are TRBV7-6 and TRBJ2-2; 7 nucleotides match TRBD2. Germline V lookup: CDR1 SGHVS, CDR2 FNYEAQ. CDR3 length: 15 residues. Unmatched junction bases numbered 8, after V lost 5 bases and J lost 5 bases. The CDR3 here is CASSATSFLTGELFF. The CDR3 region has the DNA TGTGCCAGCAGCGCGACTAGCTTCTTGACCGGGGAGCTGTTTTTT.

This CDR3 is CASSAGLDVKDTQYF. The CDR3 nucleotides read TGTGCCAGTAGTGCCGGACTAGATGTAAAAGATACGCAGTATTTT. The V call is TRBV19, the J call TRBJ2-3; 7 bases are a match to TRBD2. CDR1 and CDR2 (germline): LNHDA, SQIVND (reference sequence). The CDR3 consists of 15 residues. V dropped 5 bases and J dropped 5; count of bases not matched to a gene: 10. The variable domain in full, completed from reference TRBV19 and TRBJ2-3, reads DGGITQSPKYLFRKEGQNVTLSCEQNLNHDAMYWYRQDPGQGLRLIYYSQIVNDFQKGDIAEGYSVSREKKESFPLTVTSAQKNPTAFYLCASSAGLDVKDTQYFGPGTRLTVL.

Only one count was recorded for this clone. The gene calls are TRBV7-8 and TRBJ2-3; 10 bases are shared with TRBD2. This CDR3 is built from 21 residues. Germline V gene data show CDR1 as SGHVS and CDR2 as FQNEAQ. The ends lost 5 bases at V and 6 bases at J; junction bases unmatched: 26. This CDR3 is CASSIIQTTLLAGVRGDTQYF. The CDR3 nucleotides read TGTGCCAGCAGCATAATCCAGACAACCCTGCTAGCGGGAGTGCGGGGGGATACGCAGTATTTT.

This clone appeared a single time. This chain links TRBV28 with TRBJ1-1; no firm D call. Germline V gives CDR1 MDHEN, CDR2 SYDVKM. The CDR3 extends over 13 amino acids. With 4 bases removed from V and 2 bases from J, the gap between germline ends came to 8 bases. The CDR3 DNA is TGTGCCAGCAGTTCCCCCCCAAACACTGAAGCTTTCTTT. Amino acids: CASSSPPNTEAFF.

The rearrangement links TRBV9 to TRBJ2-1, with 14 bases lining up with TRBD2. CDR3 size: 18 residues. With V trimmed by 4 bases and J by 3 bases, 9 bases remained unmatched. CDR1 and CDR2 (germline): SGDLS, YYNGEE. The CDR3 loop is CASSPRPGTSGSYNEQFF. CDR3 coding DNA: TGTGCCAGCAGCCCCCGTCCCGGGACTAGCGGGAGCTACAATGAGCAGTTCTTC. The full variable domain, with the rest looked up from reference TRBV9 and TRBJ2-1, is DSGVTQTPKHLITATGQRVTLRCSPRSGDLSVYWYQQSLDQGLQFLIQYYNGEERAKGNILERFSAQQFPDLHSELNLSSLELGDSALYFCASSPRPGTSGSYNEQFFGPGTRLTVL.

This chain links TRBV6-1 with TRBJ1-2; D ambiguous. CDR3 length equals 12 residues. Trimming removed 8 bases from V and 4 bases from J, with 11 bases in between. Germline CDR1 and CDR2: MNHNS and SASEGT. The CDR3 is CASQEAGYGYTF. CDR3 in DNA: TGTGCCAGCCAGGAAGCGGGCTATGGCTACACCTTC.

There are a few counts of this clone. V and J are TRBV5-1 and TRBJ1-2; D is possibly TRBD1 (5 bases). The CDR3 totals 16 residues. Germline V gene sequence: CDR1 SGHRS, CDR2 YFSETQ. V was trimmed by 1 base and J by 2 bases, leaving 15 bases between them. CDR3 residues: CASSLTTAGGNYGYTF. Written as DNA, the CDR3 is TGCGCCAGCAGCTTGACGACGGCGGGGGGGAACTATGGCTACACCTTC.

This clone has more than one count but fewer than ten. The rearrangement joins TRBV6-1 to TRBJ2-7; perhaps TRBD2 as D (5 bases). The CDR3 has 12 residues. CDR1 is MNHNS, CDR2 SASEGT, per germline. Deletions cut 2 bases from V and 7 bases from J, with 9 bases between. Here the CDR3 DNA reads TGTGCCAGCAGTGAAACCTGGAGGGAGCAGTACTTC. Translating gives CASSETWREQYF.

CDR3 nucleotide sequence: TGTGCCAGCACGGCTTGGGGAGTCGGGGAAAAACTGTTTTTT. Amino acids: CASTAWGVGEKLFF. The rearrangement links TRBV19 to TRBJ1-4; no firm D call. The CDR3 runs to 14 residues. Looked up from germline, CDR1 is LNHDA and CDR2 is SQIVND (reference sequence). Trimming left V 9 bases short and J 8 bases short, with 19 bases between.

The chain uses TRBV19 and TRBJ2-7; perhaps TRBD1 as D (5 bases). Looked up from germline, CDR1 is LNHDA and CDR2 is SQIVND (reference sequence). The CDR3 has 12 amino acids. Trimming stripped 8 bases from V and 4 bases from J, with 12 bases between. CDR3 in DNA: TGTGCCAGTTTTGACAGACAATACGAGCAGTACTTC. The encoded protein is CASFDRQYEQYF.

This clone was seen once. The chain links TRBV28 to TRBJ2-7; 10 nucleotides line up with TRBD2. With 7 bases clipped from V and 7 bases from J, the junction kept 10 bases outside the gene matches. The germline CDR1 and CDR2 sequences are MDHEN and SYDVKM. The CDR3 runs 14 residues. The CDR3 loop is CASNKAGGPKEQYF. DNA for the CDR3: TGTGCCAGCAATAAAGCGGGAGGGCCGAAAGAGCAGTACTTC.

The V and J genes are TRBV11-2 and TRBJ2-7, with D unclear. The CDR3 totals 11 residues. The germline V gene encodes CDR1 SGHAT and CDR2 FQNNGV. V lost 5 bases and J 3 bases, leaving 5 bases between the germline ends. The CDR3 protein is CASSPNYEQYF. CDR3 in DNA: TGTGCCAGCAGCCCCAACTACGAGCAGTACTTC.

J is TRBJ2-7 and V is TRBV4-1; 8 bases align to TRBD2. The CDR3 runs to 16 residues. Germline-derived CDR1 and CDR2 are MGHRA and YSYEKL. The junction had 12 bases not matched to a gene; V was cut back by 1 base and J by 7 bases. For the CDR3, the DNA is TGCGCCAGCAGCCAAGTTTCCGGGAGGGCCATTCAGGAGCAGTACTTC. Translated: CASSQVSGRAIQEQYF.

The rearrangement links TRBV5-5 to TRBJ2-7; no reliable D call. Between the trimmed V and J ends, which lost 4 bases and 0 bases, there was a span of 11 bases. Germline loops: CDR1 SGHKS, CDR2 YYEKEE (reference sequence). The CDR3 totals 14 residues. The CDR3 nucleotides are TGTGCCAGCAGCCTACTGCCTAGCTCCTACGAGCAGTACTTC. Protein: CASSLLPSSYEQYF.

This rearrangement joins TRBV28 to TRBJ2-5; 8 bases fit TRBD1. The DNA end favors TRBJ2-7, so the J call may be wrong. CDR1 and CDR2 from the germline V gene are MDHEN and SYDVKM. This CDR3 spans 16 amino acids. CDR3 protein: CASSSPRTGGEYEQYF. The CDR3 nucleotides are TGTGCCAGCAGTTCTCCCCGAACAGGGGGAGAGTACGAGCAGTACTTC.

This chain uses TRBV4-2 with TRBJ2-2, with D tentatively TRBD2 (6 bases). CDR1 and CDR2 from the germline V gene are LGHNA and YNFKEQ. V was cut by 0 bases and J by 2 bases, with 16 bases left in between. The length of the CDR3 is 18 residues. The CDR3 nucleotides are TGTGCCAGCAGCCAAGAAGGCCCCGGGAGAGCTAACACCGGGGAGCTGTTTTTT. This sequence encodes CASSQEGPGRANTGELFF.